These 20 T cell receptor beta chains originate from one sample sequenced in a study of identifying expanded T cells in peripheral blood. Here immunoSEQ multiplex PCR was the method, and the copy in TCRdb shows in-frame clones only, minus some. Altogether about 84,000 clones are present, around 85% being singletons, with the ten largest covering 5.6%. The source material was blood. The receptors here all came from a person between 18 and 75 years old in good health.

This chain links TRBV5-1 with TRBJ1-1; D gene uncertain. V dropped 0 bases and J dropped 5 bases, with 14 bases sitting between them. The V gene's germline CDR1 is SGHRS and CDR2 YFSETQ. This CDR3 contains 15 residues. The CDR3 sequence: CASSLDWSSQTEAFF. The CDR3 DNA sequence: TGCGCCAGCAGCTTGGATTGGTCTAGTCAGACTGAAGCTTTCTTT.

The J gene is TRBJ2-5, the V gene TRBV7-2; D is undetermined. The CDR3 sequence is 13 residues long. The germline gives CDR1 SGHTA, CDR2 FQGNSA. Trimming took off 1 base at V and 5 bases at J, with 8 bases between the two ends. The CDR3, as DNA: TGTGCCAGCAGCTTAGGATTTCGGGAGACCCAGTACTTC. Protein product: CASSLGFRETQYF.

The CDR3 DNA reads as TGTGCCTTTATGAGGTTTAATGAAAAACTGTTTTTT. Amino acids: CAFMRFNEKLFF. This chain uses TRBV30 with TRBJ1-4; the D is unclear. Germline V CDR1 and CDR2: GTSNPN, SVGIG (reference sequence). Trimming removed 7 bases at V and 4 bases at J, with 10 bases between. CDR3 length: 12 residues.

This clone has just one count. This chain connects TRBV7-2 to TRBJ2-1; D possibly corresponds to TRBD1 (5 bases). CDR1 SGHTA and CDR2 FQGNSA come from the germline V gene. Trimming removed 7 bases from V and 4 bases from J, with 20 bases in between. The CDR3 is made up of 16 amino acids. CDR3 residues: CASKTPTASSYNEQFF. The CDR3 DNA reads TGTGCCAGCAAGACACCGACAGCCTCCTCTTACAATGAGCAGTTCTTC.

This chain connects TRBV5-1 to TRBJ1-2; TRBD1 aligns across 7 bases. Germline CDR1 reads SGHRS; CDR2 reads YFSETQ. The CDR3 is 13 amino acids. The trim removed 2 bases at V and 3 bases at J, leaving 1 base unmatched. The CDR3 bases are TGCGCCAGCAGCTTCGGACAGGACTATGGCTACACCTTC. Amino acid sequence: CASSFGQDYGYTF.

The CDR3 sequence is CASSSGQGVREQYF. Written as DNA, the CDR3 is TGTGCCAGCAGCAGCGGACAGGGGGTAAGGGAGCAGTACTTC. The chain couples TRBV11-3 to TRBJ2-7; 10 nucleotides line up with TRBD1. V gave up 5 bases and J gave up 7 bases; unmatched junction bases: 8. This CDR3 region has 14 residues. Germline loops: CDR1 SGHNT, CDR2 YENEEA.

This clone was observed a single time. The J gene is TRBJ2-1, the V gene TRBV5-4; 13 bases align to TRBD2. V was clipped by 3 bases and J by 6 bases; unmatched bases: 6. The CDR3 contains 16 residues. Per the germline V gene, CDR1 is SGHNT and CDR2 is YYREEE (reference sequence). The CDR3 reads CASSSLTSGGANEQFF. CDR3 coding DNA: TGTGCCAGCAGCTCGCTTACTAGCGGGGGGGCCAATGAGCAGTTCTTC.

Worth noting for this clone: The junction departs from germline at one end; a sequencing error may be responsible. This sample includes further DNA sequences coding for the same CDR3. The V and J genes are TRBV7-3 and TRBJ1-6; D is unresolved. In germline, CDR1 is SGHTA, CDR2 FQGTGA. CDR3 length: 12 residues. The CDR3 bases are TGTGCCAGCAGCTTCTATAACTCACCTCTCCACTTT. This gives the protein CASSFYNSPLHF. The full variable domain, in which reference TRBV7-3 and TRBJ1-6 provide the parts outside the CDR3, is GAGVSQTPSNKVTEKGKYVELRCDPISGHTALYWYRQSLGQGPEFLIYFQGTGAADDSGLPNDRFFAVRPEGSVSTLKIQRTERGDSAVYLCASSFYNSPLHFGNGTRLTVT.

This chain connects TRBV7-2 to TRBJ1-5; D not resolved. V was pared by 3 bases and J by 5 bases, with 14 bases between. The CDR3 spans 15 residues. CDR1 and CDR2 from the germline V gene are SGHTA and FQGNSA. CDR3 bases: TGTGCCAGCAGCTTCAGCGAGGGTAAGCATCAGCCCCAGCATTTT. This codes for CASSFSEGKHQPQHF.

CDR3: CASQGVNNEQFF. CDR3 in DNA: TGTGCCAGCCAGGGAGTTAACAATGAGCAGTTCTTC. The chain combines TRBV13 with TRBJ2-1; D is tentatively TRBD1 or TRBD2 (5 bases each). With 8 bases removed from V and 5 bases from J, the gap between germline ends came to 10 bases. This CDR3 has 12 residues. CDR1 and CDR2 (germline): PRHDT, FYEKMQ (reference sequence).

V gene TRBV18 combines with J gene TRBJ1-6; TRBD1 aligns across 9 bases. The CDR3 runs to 24 residues. From germline, CDR1 is KGHSH and CDR2 LQKENI. After removal of 4 bases from V and 3 bases from J, the junction contained 28 bases not matched to a gene. Here the CDR3 DNA reads TGTGCCAGCTCACTCTTTACCGGGACAGGGTGGGAAAAGACCGGAAAAAGCTATAATTCACCCCTCCACTTT. This translates into CASSLFTGTGWEKTGKSYNSPLHF. Full variable domain (outside the CDR3, taken from reference TRBV18 and TRBJ1-6): NAGVMQNPRHLVRRRGQEARLRCSPMKGHSHVYWYRQLPEEGLKFMVYLQKENIIDESGMPKERFSAEFPKEGPSILRIQQVVRGDSAAYFCASSLFTGTGWEKTGKSYNSPLHFGNGTRLTVT.

The CDR3 loop is CASSPMGPVNEKLFF. DNA for the CDR3: TGTGCCAGCTCACCGATGGGACCGGTTAATGAAAAACTGTTTTTT. This chain links TRBV18 with TRBJ1-4; TRBD1 might be the D (5 bases). The V gene's germline CDR1 is KGHSH and CDR2 LQKENI. This CDR3 comprises 15 residues. V was shortened by 3 bases and J by 4 bases, with 12 bases between the two germline ends.

The table lists this clone with a few counts. The rearrangement uses TRBV7-9 and TRBJ1-3, with 7 bases that match TRBD1. The CDR3 is 15 residues long. The junction had 4 bases not matched to a gene; V was cut back by 5 bases and J by 0 bases. CDR1 is SEHNR and CDR2 is FQNEAQ in the germline V gene (reference sequence). The CDR3 sequence: CASSRDSLSGNTIYF. In nucleotides, the CDR3 is TGTGCCAGCAGCCGGGACAGCCTCTCTGGAAACACCATATATTTT.

The CDR3 region has the DNA TGCGCCAGCAGCTCAAGCACCTCAGGGGGCCAAGAGACCCAGTACTTC. Its translation: CASSSSTSGGQETQYF. The V gene is TRBV5-1, the J gene TRBJ2-5; TRBD1 aligns across 7 bases. CDR3 length: 16 amino acids. With 3 bases clipped from V and 1 base from J, the junction kept 9 bases outside the gene matches. CDR1 is SGHRS, CDR2 YFSETQ, per germline.

The rearrangement joins TRBV19 to TRBJ1-1, with D hard to call. Germline loops: CDR1 LNHDA, CDR2 SQIVND (reference sequence). The CDR3 length is 13 residues. Trimming pared 5 bases from V and 8 bases from J, leaving 15 bases between. CDR3 region: CASSPRSHIEAFF. CDR3 sequence (DNA): TGTGCCAGTAGTCCCCGCTCTCATATAGAAGCTTTCTTT.

V usage is TRBV29-1 and J usage is TRBJ1-1; tentative D call: TRBD1 (5 bases). The germline CDR1 and CDR2 sequences are SQVTM and ANQGSEA. Trimming removed 6 bases at V and 4 bases at J, with 6 bases between. The CDR3 length is 10 residues. CDR3 protein: CSVGATEAFF. Written as DNA, the CDR3 is TGCAGCGTCGGGGCCACTGAAGCTTTCTTT. Full variable domain (remainder filled in from reference TRBV29-1 and TRBJ1-1): SAVISQKPSRDICQRGTSLTIQCQVDSQVTMMFWYRQQPGQSLTLIATANQGSEATYESGFVIDKFPISRPNLTFSTLTVSNMSPEDSSIYLCSVGATEAFFGQGTRLTVV.

In this sample, this clone turned up once. The gene calls are TRBV11-2 and TRBJ1-2; D unresolved. The V gene's germline CDR1 is SGHAT and CDR2 FQNNGV. Trimming pared 2 bases from V and 8 bases from J, leaving 15 bases between. This CDR3 is built from 14 residues. CDR3 nucleotides: TGTGCCAGCAGCTTAACGACTCTACGGAGGGGCTACACCTTC. This translates into CASSLTTLRRGYTF.

The chain couples TRBV19 to TRBJ2-2; D perhaps matches TRBD2 (6 bases). The germline V gene has CDR1 LNHDA and CDR2 SQIVND (reference sequence). V dropped 8 bases and J dropped 4 bases, with 17 bases sitting between them. CDR3 length: 15 amino acids. The chain's CDR3 is CASQSGPWVTGELFF. CDR3 DNA sequence: TGTGCCAGTCAGAGCGGGCCGTGGGTCACCGGGGAGCTGTTTTTT.

This sequence joins TRBV7-9 and TRBJ1-1, with D unresolved. This CDR3 spans 12 amino acids. In germline, CDR1 is SEHNR, CDR2 FQNEAQ (reference sequence). V lost 9 bases to trimming and J lost 0 bases, with 8 bases between them. In DNA form, the CDR3 reads TGTGCCAGTAATAACATGAACACTGAAGCTTTCTTT. It codes for CASNNMNTEAFF.

The rearrangement joins TRBV7-6 to TRBJ1-4, with 10 bases matching TRBD1. J lost 3 bases, V lost 5 bases, and 12 bases had no gene match. CDR1 is SGHVS and CDR2 is FNYEAQ in the germline V gene. This CDR3 is built from 18 residues. The CDR3 bases are TGTGCCAGCAGCGTGAACCGACAGGGGGCGAAAGCTAATGAAAAACTGTTTTTT. Residues: CASSVNRQGAKANEKLFF.